A selection of T cell receptor beta chains follows, all from one sample in a study of graft-versus-host responses after intestinal transplantation. Antigen specificity for these receptors is unknown. Libraries were prepared by immunoSEQ multiplex PCR; TCRdb keeps only in-frame clonotypes and omits some of them. This table has 90,000 to 150,000 clones, approximately 95% appearing once. The source was unstimulated CD8+ T cells sorted from spleen or lymph node cells, collected before intestinal transplant. Receptor source: a human donor who received an intestinal transplant. Both conserved end residues are part of each CDR3. The order of the fields is CDR3 length, V gene, J gene, clone size, D gene, CDR3 protein, CDR3 DNA. A D gene is named only where the DNA matches it firmly. Clone size is given for some rows only: seen once, a few or many times, or a class if the clone is expanded.

15,TRBV9,TRBJ2-3,.,.,CASSVGGADTDTQYF,TGTGCCAGCAGCGTCGGCGGGGCGGACACAGATACGCAGTATTTT
15,TRBV6-5,TRBJ2-7,once,.,CASSYGAGHFSEQYF,TGTGCCAGCAGTTACGGGGCAGGGCATTTTAGCGAGCAGTACTTC
15,TRBV15,TRBJ1-3,once,TRBD1,CATSPDRGTGNTIYF,TGTGCCACCAGCCCCGACAGGGGGACTGGAAACACCATATATTTT
13,TRBV5-4,TRBJ1-2,.,.,CASKGSALVGYTF,TGTGCCAGCAAGGGGTCCGCCCTGGTGGGCTACACCTTC
13,TRBV27,TRBJ2-7,.,.,CASSPGVWYEQYF,TGTGCCAGCTCCCCCGGGGTTTGGTACGAGCAGTACTTC
14,TRBV2,TRBJ2-7,.,TRBD2,CASRRGGTTEEQYF,TGTGCCAGTCGACGGGGGGGTACAACGGAGGAGCAGTACTTC
15,TRBV7-2,TRBJ2-5,.,.,CASSLARDYQETQYF,TGTGCCAGCAGCTTAGCCCGGGACTACCAAGAGACCCAGTACTTC
15,TRBV30,TRBJ2-5,.,TRBD2,CAWSVSGGREETQYF,TGTGCCTGGAGTGTCTCGGGAGGGAGGGAAGAGACCCAGTACTTC
15,TRBV23-1,TRBJ2-7,.,.,CARVRLGETYYEQYF,TGCGCCAGAGTAAGGTTAGGGGAGACCTACTACGAGCAGTACTTC
14,TRBV28,TRBJ1-2,.,.,CASSVGATDYGYTF,TGTGCCAGCAGCGTAGGGGCTACGGACTATGGCTACACCTTC
15,TRBV28,TRBJ2-3,once,.,CASRKPSQTTDTQYF,TGTGCCAGCCGGAAACCTAGCCAAACTACAGATACGCAGTATTTT
12,TRBV28,TRBJ2-7,.,.,CASSPRTYEQYF,TGTGCCAGCAGTCCCCGGACCTACGAGCAGTACTTC
15,TRBV28,TRBJ2-7,.,TRBD2,CASSLEAGGAYEQYF,TGTGCCAGCAGTTTAGAAGCGGGAGGGGCCTACGAGCAGTACTTC
16,TRBV7-9,TRBJ2-3,.,TRBD2,CASSFPGGGSTDTQYF,TGTGCCAGCAGCTTCCCCGGGGGGGGTTCGACAGATACGCAGTATTTT
11,TRBV28,TRBJ2-7,.,.,CASSWAYEQYF,TGTGCCAGCAGTTGGGCCTACGAGCAGTACTTC
15,TRBV19,TRBJ2-1,.,TRBD2,CASSTSGTSGRARIF,TGTGCCAGTAGTACATCCGGGACTAGCGGGAGGGCCCGAATCTTC
13,TRBV4-2,TRBJ2-1,.,.,CASSQAEYNEQFF,TGTGCCAGCAGCCAAGCCGAGTACAATGAGCAGTTCTTC
14,TRBV9,TRBJ2-1,once,TRBD2,CASSGLAGYNEQFF,TGTGCCAGCAGCGGGTTAGCGGGCTACAATGAGCAGTTCTTC
14,TRBV7-9,TRBJ2-5,.,TRBD1,CASSPVTGVETQYF,TGTGCCAGCAGCCCCGTCACAGGGGTGGAGACCCAGTACTTC
17,TRBV25-1,TRBJ1-5,.,TRBD1,CASSEPQTGKENQPQHF,TGTGCCAGCAGTGAACCCCAGACAGGGAAGGAAAATCAGCCCCAGCATTTT